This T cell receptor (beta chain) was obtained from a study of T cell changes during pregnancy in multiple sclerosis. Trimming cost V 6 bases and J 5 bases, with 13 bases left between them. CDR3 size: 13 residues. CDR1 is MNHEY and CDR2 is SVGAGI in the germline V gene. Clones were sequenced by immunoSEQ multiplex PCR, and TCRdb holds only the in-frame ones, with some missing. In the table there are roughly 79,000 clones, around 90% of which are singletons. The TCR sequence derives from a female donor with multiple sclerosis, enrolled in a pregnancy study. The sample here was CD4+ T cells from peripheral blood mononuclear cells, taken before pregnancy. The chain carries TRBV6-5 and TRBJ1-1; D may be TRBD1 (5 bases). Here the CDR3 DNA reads TGTGCCAGCAGCCAGGGTGTTGGGACTGAAGCTTTCTTT. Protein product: CASSQGVGTEAFF.